Following are 32 T cell receptor beta chains from one sample sequenced in a study of blood T cell repertoires in COVID-19. Produced via immunoSEQ multiplex PCR; TCRdb's table is partial and in-frame only. The profile covers around 220,000 clones, with 87% appearing a single time and about 2% taken by the ten largest. Sequencing was carried out using peripheral blood. These receptors all come from a man aged 40-50 years with active or convalescent COVID-19.

This clone has only one observation. The chain has TRBV2 and TRBJ1-2, with D tentatively TRBD1 (6 bases). CDR1 SNHLY and CDR2 FYNNEI come from the germline V gene. The length of the CDR3 is 15 residues. Trimming pared 5 bases from V and 4 bases from J, leaving 17 bases between. The CDR3: CASSPDGQKVYGYTF. The CDR3 DNA reads as TGTGCCAGCAGTCCCGATGGACAGAAAGTCTATGGCTACACCTTC.

This CDR3 is CASSRGNEKLFF. In DNA form, the CDR3 reads TGTGCCAGCAGCAGGGGGAATGAAAAACTGTTTTTT. The V gene is TRBV5-6, the J gene TRBJ1-4; D might be TRBD1 (6 bases). This CDR3 has 12 amino acids. Trimming cost V 4 bases and J 5 bases, with 6 bases left between them. Per the germline V gene, CDR1 is SGHDT and CDR2 is YYEEEE.

V gene TRBV11-2 combines with J gene TRBJ2-7; D is uncertain. The germline gives CDR1 SGHAT, CDR2 FQNNGV. CDR3 size: 13 residues. Trimming removed 7 bases at V and 3 bases at J, with 13 bases between. The CDR3 sequence: CASNPWSVYEQYF. In DNA, the CDR3 is TGTGCCAGCAACCCCTGGTCGGTCTACGAGCAGTACTTC. Filled out from reference TRBV11-2 and TRBJ2-7, the complete variable domain reads EAGVAQSPRYKIIEKRQSVAFWCNPISGHATLYWYQQILGQGPKLLIQFQNNGVVDDSQLPKDRFSAERLKGVDSTLKIQPAKLEDSAVYLCASNPWSVYEQYFGPGTRLTVT.

This chain joins TRBV6-1 and TRBJ1-2; perhaps TRBD1 as D (6 bases). Per the germline V gene, CDR1 is MNHNS and CDR2 is SASEGT. The CDR3 contains 14 residues. The ends were cut back, 2 bases at V and 4 bases at J, with 11 bases in the middle. CDR3 nucleotide sequence: TGTGCCAGCAGTGAACTTGGACAGCTCTATGGCTACACCTTC. This sequence encodes CASSELGQLYGYTF.

This chain joins TRBV27 and TRBJ2-5; TRBD1 aligns across 8 bases. The V gene's germline CDR1 is MNHEY and CDR2 SMNVEV (reference sequence). The CDR3 sequence is 14 residues long. Trimming took 4 bases from V and 4 from J; bases not matched to a gene: 5. Here the CDR3 reads CASSYQGAGETQYF. DNA of the CDR3: TGTGCCAGCAGTTATCAGGGGGCAGGAGAGACCCAGTACTTC.

The V and J genes are TRBV5-6 and TRBJ1-4; D is uncertain. The CDR3 covers 16 residues. V dropped 3 bases and J dropped 0 bases, with 12 bases sitting between them. In germline, CDR1 is SGHDT, CDR2 YYEEEE. CDR3 in DNA: TGTGCCAGCAGCTGGGGAACGGGAACAACTAATGAAAAACTGTTTTTT. It yields the protein CASSWGTGTTNEKLFF.

This clone came up once. V is TRBV27 and J is TRBJ2-1, with 8 bases lining up with TRBD1. CDR1 MNHEY and CDR2 SMNVEV come from the germline V gene (reference sequence). Trimming cost V 4 bases and J 2 bases; bases outside gene matches: 4. This CDR3 region has 15 residues. The CDR3 sequence is CASSSDRGPYNEQFF. The DNA for the CDR3 is TGTGCCAGCAGTTCCGACAGGGGCCCCTACAATGAGCAGTTCTTC.

This clone showed up many times. Other nucleotide sequences from this sample produce the same CDR3. The V call is TRBV28, the J call TRBJ2-5; D unresolved. This CDR3 contains 11 residues. Between the trimmed V and J ends, which lost 2 bases and 5 bases, there was a span of 3 bases. CDR1 MDHEN and CDR2 SYDVKM come from the germline V gene. The CDR3 sequence: CASSLRETQYF. For the CDR3, the DNA is TGTGCCAGCAGTTTACGGGAGACCCAGTACTTC.

The V and J genes are TRBV7-8 and TRBJ1-4; 7 positions match TRBD1. The CDR3 sequence is 16 residues long. Per germline, CDR1 SGHVS and CDR2 FQNEAQ. V lost 4 bases and J lost 0; bases outside the gene matches: 5. The CDR3 nucleotides are TGTGCCAGCAGCTCGAACAGGGGTGCAACTAATGAAAAACTGTTTTTT. It encodes CASSSNRGATNEKLFF.

The chain couples TRBV7-9 to TRBJ2-7; TRBD2 matches at 7 bases. The CDR3 length is 13 residues. After removal of 5 bases from V and 1 base from J, the junction contained 2 bases not matched to a gene. Germline V gene lookup returns CDR1 SEHNR and CDR2 FQNEAQ (reference sequence). CDR3 residues: CASSRGSSYEQYF. The DNA for the CDR3 is TGTGCCAGCAGCCGCGGGAGTTCCTACGAGCAGTACTTC.

The chain carries TRBV18 and TRBJ1-2; D uncertain. The CDR3 is 16 amino acids. The germline V and J ends were trimmed by 0 bases and 4 bases, with 15 bases remaining between them. CDR1 and CDR2 (germline): KGHSH, LQKENI. CDR3 sequence (DNA): TGTGCCAGCTCACCACCCCCGGGAACAGTTCTCTATGGCTACACCTTC. Translation: CASSPPPGTVLYGYTF.

The rearrangement uses TRBV28 and TRBJ1-2; 7 nucleotides line up with TRBD1. J lost 1 base, V lost 7 bases, and 12 bases had no gene match. CDR3 length: 16 residues. The germline CDR1 and CDR2 sequences are MDHEN and SYDVKM. This chain's CDR3 is CASTISGTVNNYGYTF. The CDR3 DNA is TGTGCCAGCACCATCTCCGGGACAGTTAATAACTATGGCTACACCTTC.

This chain connects TRBV15 to TRBJ1-2; a weak D match, TRBD1 (5 bases). V gave up 4 bases and J gave up 4 bases, with 7 bases separating them. Looked up from germline, CDR1 is LNHNV and CDR2 is YYDKDF (reference sequence). This CDR3 comprises 12 residues. In nucleotides, the CDR3 is TGTGCCACCAGCACTAGGGGCTATGGCTACACCTTC. Protein sequence: CATSTRGYGYTF.

V is TRBV5-1 and J is TRBJ2-3; D gene unclear. The CDR3 runs to 15 residues. Trimming shortened V by 0 bases and J by 2 bases, and 10 bases separated the two germline ends. Germline V CDR1 and CDR2: SGHRS, YFSETQ. The CDR3 sequence is CASSLVQRYTDTQYF. CDR3 in DNA: TGCGCCAGCAGCTTGGTACAGAGATACACAGATACGCAGTATTTT. Looking up the rest from reference TRBV5-1 and TRBJ2-3 gives the full variable domain: KAGVTQTPRYLIKTRGQQVTLSCSPISGHRSVSWYQQTPGQGLQFLFEYFSETQRNKGNFPGRFSGRQFSNSRSEMNVSTLELGDSALYLCASSLVQRYTDTQYFGPGTRLTVL.

In its sample, this clone was seen a few times. V and J are TRBV2 and TRBJ1-2, with TRBD1 identical over 7 bases. CDR1 and CDR2 from the germline V gene are SNHLY and FYNNEI. This CDR3 contains 15 residues. After removal of 4 bases from V and 2 bases from J, the junction contained 7 bases not matched to a gene. As DNA, the CDR3 is TGTGCCAGCAGTGGACAGGGTGGTTGGAACTATGGCTACACCTTC. As protein: CASSGQGGWNYGYTF.

The V gene is TRBV19, the J gene TRBJ2-7, with TRBD2 matching 15 bases. This CDR3 spans 16 amino acids. CDR1 and CDR2 (germline): LNHDA, SQIVND (reference sequence). The V gene end was trimmed by 4 bases and the J gene end by 4 bases; junction bases not matched to a gene: 5. CDR3 DNA: TGTGCCAGTAGTACGCGGACTAGCGGGGGGGCATACGAGCAGTACTTC. Its protein is CASSTRTSGGAYEQYF.

The chain joins TRBV5-1 to TRBJ2-7; TRBD1 might be the D (6 bases). This CDR3 is built from 13 residues. CDR1 SGHRS and CDR2 YFSETQ come from the germline V gene. The V and J ends lost 2 bases and 2 bases respectively, with 8 bases between them. DNA of the CDR3: TGCGCCAGCAGCTTCGAGGGGGCCTACGAGCAGTACTTC. Translation: CASSFEGAYEQYF.

The rearrangement uses TRBV5-5 and TRBJ2-1; TRBD1 agrees at 10 bases. The V gene end was trimmed by 4 bases and the J gene end by 6 bases; junction bases not matched to a gene: 1. Germline loops: CDR1 SGHKS, CDR2 YYEKEE (reference sequence). This CDR3 is built from 13 residues. CDR3 residues: CASSRDRGNEQFF. CDR3 sequence (DNA): TGTGCCAGCAGCCGGGACAGGGGCAATGAGCAGTTCTTC.

This clone was seen once. The gene calls are TRBV5-1 and TRBJ1-3; D might be TRBD1 (5 bases). Trimming cost V 5 bases and J 0 bases, with 12 bases left between them. The CDR3 sequence is 15 residues long. Germline assignment: CDR1 SGHRS and CDR2 YFSETQ. The DNA of the CDR3 is TGCGCCAGCAGTTCCGACAGCCCCTCTGGAAACACCATATATTTT. Translated, it gives CASSSDSPSGNTIYF. Drawing the rest from reference TRBV5-1 and TRBJ1-3, the complete variable domain is KAGVTQTPRYLIKTRGQQVTLSCSPISGHRSVSWYQQTPGQGLQFLFEYFSETQRNKGNFPGRFSGRQFSNSRSEMNVSTLELGDSALYLCASSSDSPSGNTIYFGEGSWLTVV.

The genes are TRBV28 and TRBJ1-5; D possibly corresponds to TRBD1 (5 bases). Germline V lookup: CDR1 MDHEN, CDR2 SYDVKM. V shed 5 bases and J shed 2 bases, with 13 bases lying between them. The CDR3 loop spans 15 amino acids. The CDR3 nucleotides read TGTGCCAGCAGTCCAGGGTTTTACGGCAATCAGCCCCAGCATTTT. Translation: CASSPGFYGNQPQHF.

This clone was observed a handful of times. The chain is built from TRBV9 and TRBJ1-1, with 12 nucleotides matching TRBD1. This CDR3 contains 16 residues. Trimming at V came to 4 bases and at J to 3 bases, leaving 7 bases not matched to a gene. Germline V lookup: CDR1 SGDLS, CDR2 YYNGEE. CDR3 sequence: CASSPGQGAADTEAFF. Written as DNA, the CDR3 is TGTGCCAGCAGCCCGGGACAGGGGGCGGCGGACACTGAAGCTTTCTTT. The full variable domain, its missing parts supplied by reference TRBV9 and TRBJ1-1, is DSGVTQTPKHLITATGQRVTLRCSPRSGDLSVYWYQQSLDQGLQFLIQYYNGEERAKGNILERFSAQQFPDLHSELNLSSLELGDSALYFCASSPGQGAADTEAFFGQGTRLTVV.

V gene TRBV7-9 combines with J gene TRBJ2-3; weak D call: TRBD1 (5 bases). Germline CDR1 reads SEHNR; CDR2 reads FQNEAQ (reference sequence). Trimming shortened V by 4 bases and J by 1 base, and 6 bases separated the two germline ends. The CDR3 sequence is 13 residues long. DNA of the CDR3: TGTGCCAGCAGCTCGACAGGCACAGATACGCAGTATTTT. This encodes CASSSTGTDTQYF.

The rearrangement joins TRBV5-8 to TRBJ1-1; D unresolved. The CDR3 extends over 14 amino acids. Germline values: CDR1 SGHTS, CDR2 YDEGEE. V was cut by 2 bases and J by 2 bases, with 10 bases left in between. CDR3 region: CASSLSAANTEAFF. CDR3 in DNA: TGTGCCAGCAGCTTAAGTGCGGCTAACACTGAAGCTTTCTTT.

The V call is TRBV6-5, the J call TRBJ1-5; D uncertain. CDR3 length: 14 amino acids. Germline V gene data show CDR1 as MNHEY and CDR2 as SVGAGI. Trimming left V 5 bases short and J 5 bases short, with 13 bases between. Here the CDR3 reads CASSPGVDYQPQHF. CDR3 nucleotides: TGTGCCAGCAGTCCCGGGGTCGACTATCAGCCCCAGCATTTT.

The chain recombines TRBV19 with TRBJ1-1; the D is unclear. The V gene lost 4 bases and the J gene lost 3 bases, with 9 bases spanning the gap. In germline, CDR1 is LNHDA, CDR2 SQIVND (reference sequence). The length of the CDR3 is 13 residues. The CDR3 bases are TGTGCCAGTAGTACAGACACATACACTGAAGCTTTCTTT. Encoded protein: CASSTDTYTEAFF.

The chain is built from TRBV5-1 and TRBJ1-1; tentatively, D is TRBD1 (5 bases). Trimming removed 1 base from V and 4 bases from J, with 17 bases in between. Looked up from germline, CDR1 is SGHRS and CDR2 is YFSETQ. This CDR3 has 16 residues. CDR3 in DNA: TGCGCCAGCAGCTTGCAGGGAGGTCCCTCCTCCACTGAAGCTTTCTTT. The encoded protein is CASSLQGGPSSTEAFF.

The rearrangement links TRBV28 to TRBJ1-2; D gene uncertain. The germline V gene has CDR1 MDHEN and CDR2 SYDVKM. This CDR3 comprises 13 residues. V was trimmed by 6 bases and J by 2 bases, leaving 10 bases between them. The CDR3 region has the DNA TGTGCCAGCAGCCAGACTGCGAACTATGGCTACACCTTC. Residues: CASSQTANYGYTF.

This rearrangement joins TRBV27 to TRBJ2-7, with 9 nucleotides matching TRBD1. The CDR3 has 15 residues. Trimming removed 5 bases from V and 4 bases from J; junction bases left unmatched: 9. Germline-derived CDR1 and CDR2 are MNHEY and SMNVEV (reference sequence). In DNA form, the CDR3 reads TGTGCCAGCAGTATCTCCGGGACAGGGTCTTACGAGCAGTACTTC. Translating it yields CASSISGTGSYEQYF.

This clone occurred once. The rearrangement uses TRBV9 and TRBJ2-1, with 10 bases fitting TRBD2. Looked up from germline, CDR1 is SGDLS and CDR2 is YYNGEE. The CDR3 has 17 amino acids. V shed 4 bases, J shed 2 bases, and the junction held 9 bases outside the gene matches. This chain's CDR3 is CASSSRLAGGTYNEQFF. The CDR3 DNA follows: TGTGCCAGCAGCTCCCGGTTAGCGGGGGGTACCTACAATGAGCAGTTCTTC.

V usage is TRBV5-6 and J usage is TRBJ2-7; the D gene is possibly TRBD1 (6 bases). Trimming removed 4 bases at V and 6 bases at J, with 14 bases between. Germline CDR1 reads SGHDT; CDR2 reads YYEEEE. The CDR3 runs 13 residues. The CDR3 spells CASSLGHPVEQYF. The CDR3 region has the DNA TGTGCCAGCAGCCTGGGACACCCTGTCGAGCAGTACTTC.

This clone was recorded once. The chain employs TRBV19 and TRBJ2-7; weak D call: TRBD1 (7 bases). Per germline, CDR1 LNHDA and CDR2 SQIVND (reference sequence). The CDR3 loop spans 14 amino acids. V lost 1 base to trimming and J lost 3 bases, with 10 bases between them. In DNA, the CDR3 is TGTGCCAGTAGTATAGCAGGGGGAGGCTACGAGCAGTACTTC. Protein: CASSIAGGGYEQYF.

The chain couples TRBV4-1 to TRBJ1-6; the match to TRBD1 covers 11 bases. Germline trimming cut 0 bases from V and 0 bases from J; bases unmatched to any gene: 7. The CDR3 spans 20 residues. Looked up from germline, CDR1 is MGHRA and CDR2 is YSYEKL. The CDR3 loop reads CASSQDAGTGGSSYNSPLHF. DNA of the CDR3: TGCGCCAGCAGCCAAGACGCCGGGACAGGGGGTAGCTCCTATAATTCACCCCTCCACTTT.